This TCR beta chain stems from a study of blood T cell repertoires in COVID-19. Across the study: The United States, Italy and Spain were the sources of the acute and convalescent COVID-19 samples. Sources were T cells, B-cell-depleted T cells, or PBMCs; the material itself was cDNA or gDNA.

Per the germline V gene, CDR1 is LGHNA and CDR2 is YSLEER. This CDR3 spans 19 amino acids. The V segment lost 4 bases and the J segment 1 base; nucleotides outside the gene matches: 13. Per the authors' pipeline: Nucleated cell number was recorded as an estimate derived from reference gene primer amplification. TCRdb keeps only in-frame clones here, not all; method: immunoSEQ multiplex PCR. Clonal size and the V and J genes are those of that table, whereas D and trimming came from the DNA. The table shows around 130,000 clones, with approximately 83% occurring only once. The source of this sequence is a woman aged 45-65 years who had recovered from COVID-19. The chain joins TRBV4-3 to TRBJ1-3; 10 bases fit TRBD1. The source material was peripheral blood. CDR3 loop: CASSPTARDRGSSGNTIYF. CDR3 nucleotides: TGCGCCAGCAGCCCCACTGCCCGGGACAGGGGCTCTTCTGGAAACACCATATATTTT.